This T cell receptor (beta chain) was documented in a study of T cell changes during pregnancy in multiple sclerosis. Using immunoSEQ multiplex PCR, the repertoire was profiled, and TCRdb retains in-frame clones only, with some absent. The data contain tens of thousands of clones, approximately 94% of them seen just once; the ten biggest clones take up 0.7% to 0.95%. This CDR3 contains 14 residues. The trim removed 3 bases at V and 2 bases at J, leaving 5 bases unmatched. CDR1 is SGHRS and CDR2 is YFSETQ in the germline V gene. The origin of this receptor is a female donor with multiple sclerosis, enrolled in a pregnancy study. The specimen was peripheral blood, collected in the third trimester of pregnancy. The gene calls are TRBV5-1 and TRBJ2-7; 7 bases are a match to TRBD1. The CDR3 nucleotides are TGCGCCAGCAGCTCCCGGGACAGAACCTACGAGCAGTACTTC. Amino acids: CASSSRDRTYEQYF.